The TCR beta chain described here comes from a study of regulatory T cells in long-lasting Graves disease. Whole-study findings and limits: Clonotypes that were public and shared totalled approximately 2,800 in persistent patients versus approximately 970 in new patients. Lower TCR diversity characterized persistent Graves' patients relative to newly diagnosed patients.

This sample's time point: newly diagnosed GD, antithyroid drugs for less than 3 months. PBMC-derived RNA was used for the TCR library. This clonotype has just a few counts. Its target is not known. According to the study, TCR beta libraries were built with iRepertoire HTBI primers and CDR3-region Arm-PCR. TCRdb passed the multiplex PCR reads through MiXCR, listing each CDR3 protein once. The table has approximately 480,000 distinct CDR3 sequences, around 15% seen once; the top ten hold 12%. The trim removed 1 base at V and 1 base at J, leaving 6 bases unmatched. The CDR3 consists of 16 residues. Germline CDR1 and CDR2: SGHRS and YFSETQ. These same records also appear under a second study, on T cells in Graves' hyperthyroidism and ophthalmopathy. This second study says: The study used the HTBI primer set for a first-round RT-PCR of the TCR CDR3. It was a median approximately six months before onset that the model predicted ophthalmopathy.

The sequencing here drew on peripheral blood mononuclear cells (PBMCs), taken at new diagnosis, from a patient treated with antithyroid drugs. The chain joins TRBV5-1 to TRBJ2-5; TRBD1 matches 8 bases. The clonotype comes from a man between 35 and 55 years old with Graves disease. The CDR3 DNA follows: TGCGCCAGCAGCTTGACAATCACAGGGGGCCAAGAGACCCAGTACTTC. Residues: CASSLTITGGQETQYF.